This entry lists 20 T cell receptor beta chains sequenced from one sample in a study of neoadjuvant anti-PD-1 for oral cavity cancer. The assay was immunoSEQ multiplex PCR, and TCRdb's table has in-frame clones only and misses some. Of 15,000 or so clones listed, around 62% are singletons. The sequenced sample was PBMCs, obtained before nivolumab (anti-PD-1) treatment. The source is a person between 40 and 85 years old with oral cavity squamous cell carcinoma.

The V call is TRBV7-9, the J call TRBJ1-1; D is perhaps TRBD1 (6 bases). The germline V gene encodes CDR1 SEHNR and CDR2 FQNEAQ (reference sequence). V was cut by 5 bases and J by 4 bases, with 11 bases left in between. The CDR3 runs 13 residues. Written as DNA, the CDR3 is TGTGCCAGCAGCCGGCGGGACACCACTGAAGCTTTCTTT. It is translated as CASSRRDTTEAFF.

The chain uses TRBV5-1 and TRBJ2-3; D gene ambiguous. The CDR3 consists of 16 residues. CDR1 is SGHRS, CDR2 YFSETQ, per germline. The ends were cut back, 0 bases at V and 10 bases at J, with 21 bases in the middle. This CDR3 reads CASSLGSLHSQYSQYF. CDR3 DNA sequence: TGCGCCAGCAGCTTGGGGTCCCTCCACTCCCAATATTCGCAGTATTTT.

V gene TRBV6-6 combines with J gene TRBJ2-5, with D maybe TRBD2 (6 bases). This CDR3 is 14 amino acids long. The germline V gene encodes CDR1 MNHNY and CDR2 SVGAGI (reference sequence). V lost 4 bases and J 4 bases, leaving 13 bases between the germline ends. The CDR3 sequence: CASSFGGRIETQYF. CDR3 coding DNA: TGTGCCAGCAGTTTCGGGGGTAGGATAGAGACCCAGTACTTC.

The genes are TRBV29-1 and TRBJ2-7; D may be TRBD1 (6 bases). Germline V gene lookup returns CDR1 SQVTM and CDR2 ANQGSEA. The germline V and J ends were trimmed by 4 bases and 2 bases, with 12 bases remaining between them. The CDR3 length is 13 residues. The CDR3 loop reads CSVVRGQTYEQYF. Here the CDR3 DNA reads TGCAGCGTTGTCAGAGGACAGACCTACGAGCAGTACTTC.

The J gene is TRBJ2-1, the V gene TRBV11-2; TRBD2 aligns across 7 bases. The CDR3 is 15 residues long. In germline, CDR1 is SGHAT, CDR2 FQNNGV. The V segment lost 0 bases and the J segment 8 bases; nucleotides outside the gene matches: 7. This CDR3 is CASSLESGVVYEQFF. The CDR3 DNA reads as TGTGCCAGCAGCTTAGAGAGCGGGGTTGTCTATGAGCAGTTCTTC.

The chain employs TRBV2 and TRBJ1-4, with 8 bases fitting TRBD1. V lost 6 bases and J lost 6; bases outside the gene matches: 12. Germline loops: CDR1 SNHLY, CDR2 FYNNEI. CDR3 length: 16 residues. CDR3 amino acids: CASRSRDRFDYEKLFF. In DNA form, the CDR3 reads TGTGCCAGCAGGTCCCGGGACAGGTTCGATTATGAAAAACTGTTTTTT. Supplemented by reference TRBV2 and TRBJ1-4, the full variable domain reads EPEVTQTPSHQVTQMGQEVILRCVPISNHLYFYWYRQILGQKVEFLVSFYNNEISEKSEIFDDQFSVERPDGSNFTLKIRSTKLEDSAMYFCASRSRDRFDYEKLFFGSGTQLSVL.

This clone has a handful of counts. The chain uses TRBV7-3 and TRBJ1-2, with 7 bases aligning to TRBD1. The junction had 13 bases not matched to a gene; V was cut back by 7 bases and J by 8 bases. CDR1 is SGHTA and CDR2 is FQGTGA in the germline V gene. The CDR3 consists of 14 residues. CDR3 sequence reads: CASTFPTGAGGYTF. CDR3 bases: TGTGCCAGCACCTTCCCCACAGGGGCAGGCGGCTACACCTTC.

V is TRBV6-5 and J is TRBJ2-7; TRBD1 or TRBD2 may be the D gene (5 bases each). This CDR3 is 15 amino acids long. Germline CDR1 MNHEY, CDR2 SVGAGI. V shed 8 bases and J shed 3 bases, with 20 bases lying between them. CDR3 sequence reads: CASARETGPLYEQYF. DNA of the CDR3: TGTGCCAGCGCCAGGGAAACGGGACCACTCTACGAGCAGTACTTC.

The chain is built from TRBV9 and TRBJ2-5; D is possibly TRBD2 (5 bases). Between the trimmed V and J ends, which lost 4 bases and 5 bases, there was a span of 15 bases. The CDR3 totals 14 residues. Germline V gene lookup returns CDR1 SGDLS and CDR2 YYNGEE. The CDR3 DNA reads as TGTGCCAGCAGCCCGCGTGGGGAGTCGGAGACCCAGTACTTC. It is translated as CASSPRGESETQYF.

The V gene is TRBV25-1, the J gene TRBJ1-4; D might be TRBD1 (5 bases). V shed 2 bases and J shed 10 bases, with 14 bases lying between them. The CDR3 totals 14 residues. Germline V gene lookup returns CDR1 MGHDK and CDR2 SYGVNS. The CDR3 DNA sequence: TGTGCCAGCAGTGAAGCTGGGACTTCGGTAAAACTGTTTTTT. This gives the protein CASSEAGTSVKLFF. The full variable domain, in which reference TRBV25-1 and TRBJ1-4 provide the parts outside the CDR3, is EADIYQTPRYLVIGTGKKITLECSQTMGHDKMYWYQQDPGMELHLIHYSYGVNSTEKGDLSSESTVSRIRTEHFPLTLESARPSHTSQYLCASSEAGTSVKLFFGSGTQLSVL.

The gene calls are TRBV5-1 and TRBJ2-7; 8 nucleotides agree with TRBD1. The CDR3 has 16 amino acids. V lost 4 bases to trimming and J lost 3 bases; unmatched junction nucleotides: 12. Germline V gives CDR1 SGHRS, CDR2 YFSETQ. The chain's CDR3 is CASSPTGPGQGYEQYF. In DNA form, the CDR3 reads TGCGCCAGCAGCCCGACGGGTCCAGGACAGGGCTACGAGCAGTACTTC.

This clone was detected once. This sequence joins TRBV19 and TRBJ2-3; TRBD1 agrees at 7 bases. Germline V CDR1 and CDR2: LNHDA, SQIVND (reference sequence). This CDR3 has 13 residues. Losses at the gene ends were 7 bases for V and 3 bases for J; bases not matched to a gene: 4. The DNA for the CDR3 is TGTGCCAGTAACGACAGGGAAACAGATACGCAGTATTTT. It translates to CASNDRETDTQYF.

The V call is TRBV6-6, the J call TRBJ1-1; D uncertain. Germline V gene sequence: CDR1 MNHNY, CDR2 SVGAGI (reference sequence). Between the trimmed V and J ends, which lost 6 bases and 0 bases, there was a span of 17 bases. CDR3 length: 16 residues. The CDR3 region has the DNA TGTGCCAGCAGACGTCCTTCGACCCTAATGAACACTGAAGCTTTCTTT. Its protein is CASRRPSTLMNTEAFF.

V and J are TRBV6-1 and TRBJ2-7, with D possibly being TRBD2 (6 bases). Trimming shortened V by 8 bases and J by 0 bases, and 17 bases separated the two germline ends. This CDR3 has 15 residues. CDR1 is MNHNS and CDR2 is SASEGT in the germline V gene. This CDR3 reads CASGPGLWSSYEQYF. The CDR3 DNA is TGTGCCAGCGGACCGGGACTTTGGAGCTCCTACGAGCAGTACTTC.

This chain connects TRBV10-3 to TRBJ2-7; D perhaps matches TRBD1 (6 bases). This CDR3 region has 15 residues. CDR1 and CDR2 (germline): ENHRY, SYGVKD. Trimming stripped 4 bases from V and 3 bases from J, with 16 bases between. The CDR3 bases are TGTGCCATCAGTGGGGGGCACCCAGAACTCTACGAGCAGTACTTC. Protein sequence: CAISGGHPELYEQYF.

The gene calls are TRBV4-2 and TRBJ1-1, with D hard to call. Per the germline V gene, CDR1 is LGHNA and CDR2 is YNFKEQ. The CDR3 has 14 amino acids. Trimming cost V 1 base and J 0 bases, with 6 bases left between them. CDR3 in DNA: TGTGCCAGCAGCCAAGCCGGGATGAACACTGAAGCTTTCTTT. The encoded protein is CASSQAGMNTEAFF.

The chain combines TRBV5-4 with TRBJ1-1; D is uncertain. Germline V CDR1 and CDR2: SGHNT, YYREEE (reference sequence). V lost 2 bases to trimming and J lost 6 bases, with 14 bases between them. This CDR3 has 14 residues. The CDR3, as DNA: TGTGCCAGCAGCTTCGAAAGCCGTATCGCTGAAGCTTTCTTT. This sequence encodes CASSFESRIAEAFF.

The chain is built from TRBV13 and TRBJ1-3; D possibly corresponds to TRBD1 (6 bases). Germline assignment: CDR1 PRHDT and CDR2 FYEKMQ (reference sequence). The CDR3 totals 14 residues. V lost 4 bases and J lost 0, with 7 bases in between. CDR3 sequence (DNA): TGTGCCAGCAGCTCGGACAGCTCTGGAAACACCATATATTTT. Amino acids: CASSSDSSGNTIYF.

The V and J genes are TRBV5-8 and TRBJ2-7; D remains ambiguous. Germline CDR1 is SGHTS and CDR2 is YDEGEE. CDR3 length: 15 amino acids. Trimming took off 2 bases at V and 2 bases at J, with 14 bases between the two ends. CDR3 sequence reads: CASSFAQRLPYEQYF. CDR3 nucleotide sequence: TGTGCCAGCAGCTTTGCACAGCGCCTTCCCTACGAGCAGTACTTC.

This chain links TRBV5-4 with TRBJ1-2; no clear D. Germline V gives CDR1 SGHNT, CDR2 YYREEE (reference sequence). Trimming shortened V by 1 base and J by 2 bases, and 12 bases separated the two germline ends. The CDR3 has 15 amino acids. CDR3 DNA sequence: TGTGCCAGCAGCTTGTCCCCGGCGATAAACTATGGCTACACCTTC. Translation gives CASSLSPAINYGYTF.